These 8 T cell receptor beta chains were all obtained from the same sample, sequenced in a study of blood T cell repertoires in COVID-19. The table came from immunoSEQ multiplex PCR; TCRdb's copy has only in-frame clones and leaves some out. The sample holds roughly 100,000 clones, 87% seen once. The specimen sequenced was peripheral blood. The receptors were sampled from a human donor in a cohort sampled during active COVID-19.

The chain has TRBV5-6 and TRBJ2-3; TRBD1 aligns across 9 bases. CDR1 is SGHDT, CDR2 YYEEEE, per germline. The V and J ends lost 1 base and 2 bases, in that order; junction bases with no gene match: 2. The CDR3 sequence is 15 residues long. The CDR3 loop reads CASSLLQGATDTQYF. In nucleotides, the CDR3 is TGTGCCAGCAGCTTGTTACAGGGGGCCACAGATACGCAGTATTTT.

CDR3 bases: TGTGCCAGCTCACCACCCAGCGGGCGGCCCTACGAGCAGTACTTC. This sequence encodes CASSPPSGRPYEQYF. This chain connects TRBV18 to TRBJ2-7; weak D call: TRBD2 (6 bases). V lost 0 bases and J lost 2, with 11 bases in between. The CDR3 is 15 amino acids. Germline loops: CDR1 KGHSH, CDR2 LQKENI.

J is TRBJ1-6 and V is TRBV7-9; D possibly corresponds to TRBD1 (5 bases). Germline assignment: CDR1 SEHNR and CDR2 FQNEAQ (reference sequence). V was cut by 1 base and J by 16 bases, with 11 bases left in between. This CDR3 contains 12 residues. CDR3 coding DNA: TGTGCCAGCAGCTTAGGCGGGGACCAGCTCCACTTT. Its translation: CASSLGGDQLHF. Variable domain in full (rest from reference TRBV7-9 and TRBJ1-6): DTGVSQNPRHKITKRGQNVTFRCDPISEHNRLYWYRQTLGQGPEFLTYFQNEAQLEKSRLLSDRFSAERPKGSFSTLEIQRTEQGDSAMYLCASSLGGDQLHFGNGTRLTVT.

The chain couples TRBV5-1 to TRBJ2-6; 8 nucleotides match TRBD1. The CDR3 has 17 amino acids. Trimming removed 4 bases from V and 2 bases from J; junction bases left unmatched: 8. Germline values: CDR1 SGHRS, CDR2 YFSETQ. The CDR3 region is CASSPSPGGTGANVLTF. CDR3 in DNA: TGCGCCAGCAGCCCGAGCCCAGGGGGCACTGGGGCCAACGTCCTGACTTTC.

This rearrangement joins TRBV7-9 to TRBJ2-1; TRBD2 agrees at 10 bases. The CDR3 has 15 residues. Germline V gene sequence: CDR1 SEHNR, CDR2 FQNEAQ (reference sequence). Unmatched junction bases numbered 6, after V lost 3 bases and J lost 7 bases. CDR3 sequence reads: CASSFNLAGVNEQFF. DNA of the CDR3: TGTGCCAGCAGCTTCAACCTAGCGGGAGTTAATGAGCAGTTCTTC.

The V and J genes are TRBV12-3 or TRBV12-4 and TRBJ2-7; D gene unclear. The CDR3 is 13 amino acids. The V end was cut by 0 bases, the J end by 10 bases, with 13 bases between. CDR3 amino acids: CASSLAQLPVQYF. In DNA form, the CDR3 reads TGTGCCAGCAGTTTAGCGCAACTCCCGGTTCAGTACTTC.

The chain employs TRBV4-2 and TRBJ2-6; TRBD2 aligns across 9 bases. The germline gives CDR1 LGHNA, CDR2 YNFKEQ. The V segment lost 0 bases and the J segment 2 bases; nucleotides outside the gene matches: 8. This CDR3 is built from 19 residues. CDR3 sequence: CASSQERVSGRPGANVLTF. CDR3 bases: TGTGCCAGCAGCCAAGAAAGGGTTAGCGGGAGACCTGGGGCCAACGTCCTGACTTTC.

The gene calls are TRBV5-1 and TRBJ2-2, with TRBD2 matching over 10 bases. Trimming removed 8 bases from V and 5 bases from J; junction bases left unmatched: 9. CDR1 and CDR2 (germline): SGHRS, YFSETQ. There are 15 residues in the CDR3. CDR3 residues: CASTLAGDRTGELFF. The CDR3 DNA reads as TGCGCCAGTACCCTAGCGGGAGATAGGACCGGGGAGCTGTTTTTT.